Listed below are T cell receptor beta chains from one sample, sequenced in a study of response to subunit inactivated influenza vaccine. Each CDR3 protein is one row after TCRdb ran MiXCR on the RT-PCR reads. The sample records about 160,000 distinct CDR3 sequences, roughly 11% being singletons. The sample in question was non-naive T cells sorted from PBMCs, obtained more than 35 days after vaccination. Receptors were obtained from a man aged 50-60 years who received an inactivated influenza vaccine. Each CDR3 is given without its conserved first and last residue. The listing skips clone size in some rows; elsewhere it reads once, few, many or a size class.

many	TRBJ2-3	TRBV7-2	ASSSQFRRTDTQY
.	TRBJ2-5	TRBV12-3/TRBV12-4	AISFSTGGQGGGKTQY
few	TRBJ2-1	TRBV20-1	SAVAGGPPNEQF
.	TRBJ1-5	TRBV7-8	ASSLNEQPQH
few	TRBJ2-7	TRBV12-3/TRBV12-4	ASTVTGSWDEQY
.	TRBJ2-5	TRBV11-2	ASSRQGTRGETQY
few	TRBJ2-3	TRBV20-1	SAKAALAGADTQY
.	TRBJ1-5	TRBV11-2	ASSQGAGNQPQH
few	TRBJ2-2	TRBV7-9	ASSSPGQGNTGELF
many	TRBJ1-2	TRBV5-6	ASSLIQGNVKGYT
.	TRBJ2-7	TRBV7-2	ASSASGQGVYEQY
.	TRBJ2-3	TRBV15	ATSFEAGTDTQY
.	TRBJ1-1	TRBV4-1	ASSPSTGRTEAF
.	TRBJ2-3	TRBV13	ASSWASVGGTDTQY
few	TRBJ2-2	TRBV7-9	ASTPQGGLDSGELF
.	TRBJ1-4	TRBV5-1	ASRPGQGREKLF
.	TRBJ2-1	TRBV20-1	SASGGALDEQF
few	TRBJ1-5	TRBV12-3/TRBV12-4	ASSRLQENQPQH
.	TRBJ2-7	TRBV3-1	ASSQEHRGYYEQY
.	TRBJ2-1	TRBV4-2	ASSQEGDNYNEQF
few	TRBJ2-2	TRBV20-1	SARDLSGSATGELF
.	TRBJ1-2	TRBV5-6	ASSLTGAGPYGYT
few	TRBJ1-4	TRBV5-1	ASSLDPGVNEKLF
few	TRBJ2-4	TRBV4-1	ASSRGQGTKNIQY
few	TRBJ2-1	TRBV20-1	SAPSASSYNEQF
.	TRBJ2-1	TRBV4-3	ASSQVANEQF
.	TRBJ2-3	TRBV20-1	SASGLANADTQY
few	TRBJ2-7	TRBV7-6	ASSQAGRSYEQY